This TCR beta chain was sequenced during a study of cytotoxic CD8 clonotypes in ibrutinib-treated CLL. The assay was immunoSEQ multiplex PCR, and TCRdb's table has in-frame clones only and misses some. The sample lists 50,000 to 75,000 clones, less than 75% occurring once. The CDR3 runs to 16 residues. The germline V gene has CDR1 PRHDT and CDR2 FYEKMQ (reference sequence). Losses at the gene ends were 3 bases for V and 2 bases for J; bases not matched to a gene: 3. The input for sequencing was PBMCs, taken after 12 months of ibrutinib treatment. This receptor was taken from a human donor with chronic lymphocytic leukemia. V is TRBV13 and J is TRBJ2-7, with 14 bases that match TRBD2. DNA for the CDR3: TGTGCCAGCAGCTTGCAGACTAGCGGGAGGGCCTACGAGCAGTACTTC. Residues: CASSLQTSGRAYEQYF. The variable domain in full, completed from reference TRBV13 and TRBJ2-7, reads AAGVIQSPRHLIKEKRETATLKCYPIPRHDTVYWYQQGPGQDPQFLISFYEKMQSDKGSIPDRFSAQQFSDYHSELNMSSLELGDSALYFCASSLQTSGRAYEQYFGPGTRLTVT.